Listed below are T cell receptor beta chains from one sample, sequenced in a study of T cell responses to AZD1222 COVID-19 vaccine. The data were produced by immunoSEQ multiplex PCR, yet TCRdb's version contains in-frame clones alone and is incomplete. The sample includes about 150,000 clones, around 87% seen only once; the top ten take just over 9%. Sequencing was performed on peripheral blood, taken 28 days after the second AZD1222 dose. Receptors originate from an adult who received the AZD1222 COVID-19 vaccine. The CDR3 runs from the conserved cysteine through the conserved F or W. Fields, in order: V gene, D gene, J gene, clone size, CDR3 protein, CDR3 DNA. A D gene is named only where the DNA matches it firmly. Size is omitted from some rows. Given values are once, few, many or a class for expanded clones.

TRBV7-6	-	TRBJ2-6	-	CASSLVGSGANVLTF	TGTGCCAGCAGCTTAGTGGGCTCTGGGGCCAACGTCCTGACTTTC
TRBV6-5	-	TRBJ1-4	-	CASSLELEREKLFF	TGTGCCAGCAGTTTAGAGCTGGAAAGGGAAAAACTGTTTTTT
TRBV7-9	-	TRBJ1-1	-	CASSLFLQAAMNTEAFF	TGTGCCAGCAGCTTGTTTCTACAGGCGGCGATGAACACTGAAGCTTTCTTT
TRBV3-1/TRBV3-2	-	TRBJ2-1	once	CASSSRGINEQFF	TGTGCCAGCAGCTCACGGGGGATCAATGAGCAGTTCTTC
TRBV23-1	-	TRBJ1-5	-	CASSHGENSNQPQHF	TGCGCCAGCAGTCATGGGGAGAATAGCAATCAGCCCCAGCATTTT
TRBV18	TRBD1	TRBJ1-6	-	CASSPDRAYNSPLHF	TGTGCCAGCTCACCGGACAGGGCCTATAATTCACCCCTCCACTTT
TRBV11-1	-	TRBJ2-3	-	CASSLVRGFTDTQYF	TGTGCCAGCAGCTTAGTACGTGGGTTTACAGATACGCAGTATTTT
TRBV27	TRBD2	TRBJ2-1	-	CASSFSTSGRTGNEQFF	TGTGCCAGCAGCTTTTCGACTAGCGGGAGAACTGGCAATGAGCAGTTCTTC
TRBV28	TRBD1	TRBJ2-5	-	CASSGDRGYQETQYF	TGTGCCAGCAGTGGGGACAGGGGGTACCAAGAGACCCAGTACTTC
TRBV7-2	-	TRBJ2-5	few	CASSSGRTGAETQYF	TGTGCCAGCAGCTCGGGGAGGACAGGAGCGGAGACCCAGTACTTC
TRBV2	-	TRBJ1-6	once	CATGRSLLGGALHF	TGTGCCACCGGACGGTCCCTCTTAGGTGGAGCCCTCCACTTT
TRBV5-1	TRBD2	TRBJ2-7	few	CASSPVSGLAGYEQYF	TGCGCCAGCAGTCCCGTCTCCGGACTAGCGGGATACGAGCAGTACTTC
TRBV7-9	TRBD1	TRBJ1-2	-	CASSLPGQGGYTF	TGTGCCAGCAGTTTACCGGGACAGGGTGGCTACACCTTC